This T cell receptor beta chain was obtained from a study of blood T cell repertoires in COVID-19. Study background: Some COVID-19 samples were acute and others convalescent; all came from the United States, Italy and Spain. PBMCs, B-cell-depleted T cells, or T cells provided the cDNA or gDNA that made up the material.

In the original workflow: Reference gene primer amplification yielded estimated nucleated cell counts. Data came from immunoSEQ multiplex PCR; TCRdb stores just in-frame clones and leaves some out. The V and J calls and the clone size are those of that table, but D and trimming were determined from the DNA. The sample has 120,000 to 150,000 clones; around 90% are singletons. This clone was observed once. This CDR3 is 16 amino acids long. After removal of 0 bases from V and 1 base from J, the junction contained 2 bases not matched to a gene. Looked up from germline, CDR1 is MNHEY and CDR2 is SVGAGI. The clonotype originates from a woman between 50 and 59 years old with acute or convalescent COVID-19. The sample taken for sequencing was peripheral blood. The chain recombines TRBV6-5 with TRBJ2-7; 11 bases are shared with TRBD2. CDR3: CASSYSTSGASYEQYF. CDR3 in DNA: TGTGCCAGCAGTTACTCGACTAGCGGGGCATCCTACGAGCAGTACTTC.